One TCR beta chain is described in this entry. Antigen specificity is unknown. The investigators isolated CD4+ and CD8+ cells by positive magnetic bead selection and checked their purity by flow cytometry. The source of the sample is a study of somatic mutations in cytotoxic T cells in rheumatoid arthritis. Study conclusions and caveats: Nobody had found out which antigens the expanded CD8+ clones targeted. Unlike healthy controls, rheumatoid arthritis patients had CD8+ clonality that increased with age. About an eighth of the roughly 65 patients had a largest CD8+ clone above 20% of CD8+ cells.

V was pared by 7 bases and J by 4 bases, with 10 bases of the junction left unmatched. The CDR3 runs 15 residues. Germline V gene sequence: CDR1 MNHEY, CDR2 SMNVEV (reference sequence). Profiling relied on immunoSEQ multiplex PCR, and the TCRdb table lists in-frame clones only, not all of them. The repertoire includes tens of thousands of clones, about four fifths of them detected once, and 5.2% sits in the top ten. This TCR derives from a man aged 50 or older in good health. The sequenced material came from CD8+ T cells sorted from blood. The J gene is TRBJ1-2, the V gene TRBV27; TRBD1 matches 9 bases. As DNA, the CDR3 is TGTGCCAGCACTTCCTCAAGGGACAGGGCCTATGGCTACACCTTC. Protein product: CASTSSRDRAYGYTF.